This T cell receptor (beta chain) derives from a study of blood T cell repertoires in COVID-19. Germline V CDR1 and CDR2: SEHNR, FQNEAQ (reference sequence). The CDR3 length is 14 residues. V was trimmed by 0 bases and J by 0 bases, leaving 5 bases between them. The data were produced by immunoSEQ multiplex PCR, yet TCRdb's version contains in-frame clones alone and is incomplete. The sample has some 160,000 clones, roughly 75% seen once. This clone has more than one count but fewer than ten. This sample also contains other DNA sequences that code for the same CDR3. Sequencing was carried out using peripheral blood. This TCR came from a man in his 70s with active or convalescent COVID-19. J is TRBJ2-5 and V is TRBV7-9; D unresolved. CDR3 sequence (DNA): TGTGCCAGCAGCTTAGCACCAGACCAAGAGACCCAGTACTTC. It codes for CASSLAPDQETQYF.